One and the same sample provided the 10 T cell receptor beta chains below, sequenced in a study of a mutant IDH1 vaccine in newly diagnosed glioma. Profiled with immunoSEQ multiplex PCR; TCRdb holds only in-frame clones, not every one. The sample holds tens of thousands of clones, around 83% seen once. Time point denoted: week 47, end of study. Every single dose of the vaccine, 300 ug of mutant IDH1 20-mer peptide, came with topical imiquimod. No antigen has been assigned to these receptors. Source: PBMCs, taken from a glioma patient whose treatment included an IDH1 peptide vaccine. The receptors derive from a man in his thirties or forties with glioma.

J is TRBJ2-3 and V is TRBV6-4; D gene ambiguous. The ends were cut back, 3 bases at V and 1 base at J, with 11 bases in the middle. This CDR3 spans 15 amino acids. Germline V gives CDR1 MRHNA, CDR2 SNTAGT. CDR3 in DNA: TGTGCCAGCAGTGAGAAAGTCCAGGGCACAGATACGCAGTATTTT. This sequence encodes CASSEKVQGTDTQYF.

The V gene is TRBV7-6, the J gene TRBJ2-4; 11 bases match TRBD2. The germline V gene encodes CDR1 SGHVS and CDR2 FNYEAQ. The CDR3 spans 20 residues. Losses at the gene ends were 0 bases for V and 2 bases for J; bases not matched to a gene: 12. CDR3 sequence reads: CASSLALASGGIETKNIQYF. CDR3 coding DNA: TGTGCCAGCAGCTTAGCGTTGGCTAGCGGGGGGATCGAGACCAAAAACATTCAGTACTTC.

The rearrangement links TRBV6-1 to TRBJ2-5; TRBD1 is a possible D gene (6 bases). CDR1 is MNHNS, CDR2 SASEGT, per germline. This CDR3 has 14 residues. The ends were cut back, 7 bases at V and 5 bases at J, with 17 bases in the middle. CDR3 amino acids: CASIEGRGSETQYF. The CDR3 region has the DNA TGTGCCAGCATCGAGGGCAGGGGCAGTGAGACCCAGTACTTC.

The chain recombines TRBV28 with TRBJ1-2; D unresolved. Trimming cost V 5 bases and J 4 bases, with 17 bases left between them. CDR1 and CDR2 from the germline V gene are MDHEN and SYDVKM. CDR3 length: 15 amino acids. Written as DNA, the CDR3 is TGTGCCAGCAGTCCCGGATTTTGGTCTCGCTATGGCTACACCTTC. It specifies CASSPGFWSRYGYTF.

The chain recombines TRBV12-5 with TRBJ1-5; D uncertain. Trimming shortened V by 0 bases and J by 2 bases, and 14 bases separated the two germline ends. Germline lookup yields CDR1 LGHNT and CDR2 FRNRAP. CDR3 length equals 17 residues. The CDR3 protein is CASGLVLMRDRNQPQHF. The DNA of the CDR3 is TGTGCTAGTGGTTTGGTACTTATGAGGGATCGCAATCAGCCCCAGCATTTT.

In this sample, this clone turned up a few times. The genes are TRBV6-1 and TRBJ1-5; D possibly corresponds to TRBD1 (5 bases). This CDR3 has 13 residues. Germline V gene data show CDR1 as MNHNS and CDR2 as SASEGT. V lost 7 bases and J 5 bases, leaving 12 bases between the germline ends. The CDR3, as DNA: TGTGCCAGCATCTCCTGGGGGGATCAGCCCCAGCATTTT. Protein product: CASISWGDQPQHF.

The CDR3 loop reads CASSEVGGPYGYTF. DNA for the CDR3: TGTGCCAGCAGCGAAGTGGGGGGGCCCTATGGCTACACCTTC. The chain recombines TRBV7-9 with TRBJ1-2, with D possibly TRBD1 on 6 matching bases. V was cut by 5 bases and J by 4 bases, with 14 bases left in between. The CDR3 has 14 amino acids. The germline V gene has CDR1 SEHNR and CDR2 FQNEAQ (reference sequence).

The chain employs TRBV2 and TRBJ2-1; no clear D. Per germline, CDR1 SNHLY and CDR2 FYNNEI. Trimming removed 7 bases at V and 2 bases at J, with 12 bases between. The CDR3 contains 14 residues. In DNA form, the CDR3 reads TGTGCCAGCAATCCTCCCGGTGCCTACAATGAGCAGTTCTTC. This sequence encodes CASNPPGAYNEQFF. Supplemented by reference TRBV2 and TRBJ2-1, the full variable domain reads EPEVTQTPSHQVTQMGQEVILRCVPISNHLYFYWYRQILGQKVEFLVSFYNNEISEKSEIFDDQFSVERPDGSNFTLKIRSTKLEDSAMYFCASNPPGAYNEQFFGPGTRLTVL.

The count of this clone is one. The V call is TRBV18, the J call TRBJ1-1, with TRBD1 as a possible D gene (6 bases). The ends were cut back, 3 bases at V and 1 base at J, with 24 bases in the middle. CDR1 is KGHSH and CDR2 is LQKENI in the germline V gene. The CDR3 contains 19 residues. CDR3: CASSPLWGTQTLGNTEAFF. Written as DNA, the CDR3 is TGTGCCAGCTCACCCCTTTGGGGGACACAGACCTTGGGGAACACTGAAGCTTTCTTT.

J is TRBJ2-3 and V is TRBV25-1; weak D call: TRBD2 (6 bases). V was trimmed by 6 bases and J by 1 base, leaving 8 bases between them. CDR1 and CDR2 (germline): MGHDK, SYGVNS. The CDR3 totals 13 residues. The CDR3: CASRGGGTDTQYF. The CDR3 nucleotides are TGTGCCAGCAGGGGAGGAGGCACAGATACGCAGTATTTT.